The present T cell receptor beta chain was sequenced within a study of blood T cell repertoires in COVID-19. Turning to the study itself: Italy, Spain and the United States were the sources of the convalescent and acute COVID-19 samples. In each case, the material was cDNA or gDNA derived from T cells, B-cell-depleted T cells, or PBMCs.

Germline loops: CDR1 MDHEN, CDR2 SYDVKM. V lost 5 bases and J 3 bases, leaving 11 bases between the germline ends. The length of the CDR3 is 13 residues. Participants' own reports of clinical history determined their cohort assignment. Under the authors' procedure: For nucleated cells, counts were estimated from reference gene primer amplification. TCRdb keeps only in-frame clones here, not all; method: immunoSEQ multiplex PCR. D and trimming come from the DNA, and the V and J calls and clone size come from that table. The sample has 450,000 to 500,000 clones, around 90% seen once. The clonotype was recovered from a woman in her late teens or twenties who had recovered from COVID-19. The sequencing sample was made of PBMCs or T cells enriched from blood (not recorded which). The V call is TRBV28, the J call TRBJ2-7, with D perhaps TRBD2 (7 bases). The CDR3: CASSGGGDYEQYF. The CDR3 region has the DNA TGTGCCAGCAGTGGGGGGGGCGACTACGAGCAGTACTTC.